Listed here are 19 T cell receptor beta chains from one sample, sequenced in a study of CD8 T cells in ankylosing spondylitis. Overall study findings and caveats: A motif in TCR beta, a set of eight highly homologous variants, appeared characteristic of ankylosing spondylitis blood.

TCRdb re-called the 5' RACE reads with MiXCR, one entry per CDR3 protein. The sample comprises 700,000 or so distinct CDR3 sequences, around 20% of which are singletons, and 19% rests with the top ten. The antigens of these receptors remain unknown. Sequencing input: blood, either unsorted or a sorted T cell fraction (not recorded which). These receptors were collected from a male donor with ankylosing spondylitis.

This chain joins TRBV7-9 and TRBJ2-4; unclear D gene. The CDR3 totals 14 residues. Germline lookup yields CDR1 SEHNR and CDR2 FQNEAQ (reference sequence). With 1 base removed from V and 3 bases from J, the gap between germline ends came to 7 bases. CDR3: CASSLEQHKNIQYF. The CDR3 coding sequence is TGTGCCAGCAGCTTAGAACAACACAAAAACATTCAGTACTTC.

The V gene is TRBV29-1, the J gene TRBJ1-4; D call uncertain. V was cut by 7 bases and J by 4 bases, with 13 bases left in between. Germline CDR1 is SQVTM and CDR2 is ANQGSEA. CDR3 length: 13 residues. The CDR3 here is CSGRAELNEKLFF. In DNA, the CDR3 is TGCAGCGGCCGGGCAGAACTTAATGAAAAACTGTTTTTT.

There are a few counts of this clonotype. V gene TRBV28 combines with J gene TRBJ1-6; D gene ambiguous. Trimming left V 5 bases short and J 7 bases short, with 15 bases between. CDR1 and CDR2 from the germline V gene are MDHEN and SYDVKM. This CDR3 is 15 amino acids long. For the CDR3, the DNA is TGTGCCAGCAGTCCCCTCGGGAGCCAAAATTCACCCCTCCACTTT. Its translation: CASSPLGSQNSPLHF. The complete variable domain, with remaining parts taken from reference TRBV28 and TRBJ1-6, reads DVKVTQSSRYLVKRTGEKVFLECVQDMDHENMFWYRQDPGLGLRLIYFSYDVKMKEKGDIPEGYSVSREKKERFSLILESASTNQTSMYLCASSPLGSQNSPLHFGNGTRLTVT.

The chain uses TRBV12-3 or TRBV12-4 and TRBJ1-2; a weak D match, TRBD1 (6 bases). The CDR3 sequence is 15 residues long. The ends were cut back, 5 bases at V and 5 bases at J, with 18 bases in the middle. Here the CDR3 reads CASSRTAENLYGYTF. DNA for the CDR3: TGTGCCAGCAGTAGGACAGCGGAGAACCTTTATGGCTACACCTTC.

This clonotype has only a few counts. V usage is TRBV29-1 and J usage is TRBJ2-7; tentatively, D is TRBD2 (6 bases). The CDR3 runs 12 residues. Trimming removed 7 bases at V and 1 base at J, with 11 bases between. CDR1 and CDR2 (germline): SQVTM, ANQGSEA. As DNA, the CDR3 is TGCAGCGCGGAGGGTACGTCCTACGAGCAGTACTTC. It is translated as CSAEGTSYEQYF.

The chain couples TRBV18 to TRBJ1-1, with TRBD1 matching over 12 bases. Germline CDR1 KGHSH, CDR2 LQKENI. Trimming cost V 3 bases and J 6 bases; bases outside gene matches: 5. The CDR3 consists of 15 residues. The CDR3 nucleotides read TGTGCCAGCTCACCGAACGGGACAGGGGGCCCTGAAGCTTTCTTT. Translating gives CASSPNGTGGPEAFF.

The V call is TRBV9, the J call TRBJ2-3; 7 bases fit TRBD1. The CDR3 is 16 residues long. V shed 0 bases, J shed 2 bases, and the junction held 6 bases outside the gene matches. The V gene's germline CDR1 is SGDLS and CDR2 YYNGEE. The chain's CDR3 is CASSVENDRVTDTQYF. The CDR3 DNA reads as TGTGCCAGCAGCGTAGAAAATGACAGGGTCACAGATACGCAGTATTTT.

The sample holds a few counts of this clonotype. The chain carries TRBV5-5 and TRBJ1-5; 7 bases map to TRBD1. The germline gives CDR1 SGHKS, CDR2 YYEKEE (reference sequence). The CDR3 covers 15 residues. The V segment lost 3 bases and the J segment 3 bases; nucleotides outside the gene matches: 6. The CDR3 sequence: CASSSDRDNNQPQHF. The CDR3 nucleotides are TGTGCCAGCAGCTCAGACAGGGATAACAATCAGCCCCAGCATTTT.

V usage is TRBV20-1 and J usage is TRBJ2-1; 9 bases agree with TRBD1. J gave up 4 bases and V 3 bases, and 10 bases lay outside the gene matches. Germline assignment: CDR1 DFQATT and CDR2 SNEGSKA (reference sequence). The CDR3 has 16 residues. CDR3 loop: CSASPHGTGLYNEQFF. CDR3 DNA: TGCAGTGCTAGCCCACATGGGACAGGGCTTTACAATGAGCAGTTCTTC.

This clonotype was observed a handful of times. The chain employs TRBV15 and TRBJ2-5; D perhaps matches TRBD1 (5 bases). Germline loops: CDR1 LNHNV, CDR2 YYDKDF (reference sequence). CDR3 length: 15 residues. Deletions cut 0 bases from V and 5 bases from J, with 13 bases between. The DNA of the CDR3 is TGTGCCACCAGCAGAGATCCCCAGGGCCAGGAGACCCAGTACTTC. This translates into CATSRDPQGQETQYF.

Only a few counts were recorded for this clonotype. This chain links TRBV15 with TRBJ2-4, with D possibly TRBD1 on 6 matching bases. With 6 bases removed from V and 1 base from J, the gap between germline ends came to 16 bases. CDR3 length: 16 amino acids. CDR1 LNHNV and CDR2 YYDKDF come from the germline V gene (reference sequence). The CDR3 DNA reads as TGTGCCACCAGGCCATACAGGGTGGATGCCAAAAACATTCAGTACTTC. Amino acid sequence: CATRPYRVDAKNIQYF.

V and J are TRBV5-1 and TRBJ1-1; 8 bases agree with TRBD1. The CDR3 contains 14 residues. Germline V lookup: CDR1 SGHRS, CDR2 YFSETQ. V lost 4 bases, J lost 6 bases, and 8 bases stayed unmatched. The CDR3 protein is CASSLGQGLAEAFF. CDR3 bases: TGCGCCAGCAGCCTCGGACAGGGCCTAGCTGAAGCTTTCTTT.

This clonotype appeared a few times. The chain links TRBV28 to TRBJ1-1; no clear D gene. The CDR3 is made up of 15 amino acids. Trimming cost V 0 bases and J 0 bases, with 8 bases left between them. Looked up from germline, CDR1 is MDHEN and CDR2 is SYDVKM. CDR3 bases: TGTGCCAGCAGTTTATGGGCAGAAATGAACACTGAAGCTTTCTTT. Protein sequence: CASSLWAEMNTEAFF. The full variable domain, in which reference TRBV28 and TRBJ1-1 provide the parts outside the CDR3, is DVKVTQSSRYLVKRTGEKVFLECVQDMDHENMFWYRQDPGLGLRLIYFSYDVKMKEKGDIPEGYSVSREKKERFSLILESASTNQTSMYLCASSLWAEMNTEAFFGQGTRLTVV.

This chain links TRBV18 with TRBJ2-7; D ambiguous. V was trimmed by 6 bases and J by 3 bases, leaving 12 bases between them. The CDR3 is 13 residues long. CDR1 and CDR2 from the germline V gene are KGHSH and LQKENI. CDR3 bases: TGTGCCAGCTCCCCCCCGACATACTACGAGCAGTACTTC. This translates into CASSPPTYYEQYF.

The J gene is TRBJ2-1, the V gene TRBV7-3; 9 bases are a match to TRBD2. The germline V gene has CDR1 SGHTA and CDR2 FQGTGA. The CDR3 loop spans 16 amino acids. V gave up 4 bases and J gave up 3 bases; unmatched junction bases: 7. CDR3 DNA sequence: TGTGCCAGCAGCTCTACAGGCGGGGGGGTCTACAATGAGCAGTTCTTC. This translates into CASSSTGGGVYNEQFF. The full variable domain, completed using reference TRBV7-3 and TRBJ2-1, is GAGVSQTPSNKVTEKGKYVELRCDPISGHTALYWYRQSLGQGPEFLIYFQGTGAADDSGLPNDRFFAVRPEGSVSTLKIQRTERGDSAVYLCASSSTGGGVYNEQFFGPGTRLTVL.

The chain carries TRBV5-1 and TRBJ2-1, with 8 bases fitting TRBD1. Germline V lookup: CDR1 SGHRS, CDR2 YFSETQ. Trimming took 4 bases from V and 13 from J; bases not matched to a gene: 7. The CDR3 has 12 residues. CDR3 in amino acids: CASSLGQGIQFF. DNA of the CDR3: TGCGCCAGCAGCCTCGGACAGGGAATCCAGTTCTTC.

V gene TRBV6-5 combines with J gene TRBJ2-1; TRBD2 matches 10 bases. Trimming removed 0 bases from V and 0 bases from J; junction bases left unmatched: 2. The V gene's germline CDR1 is MNHEY and CDR2 SVGAGI. The CDR3 spans 17 residues. DNA of the CDR3: TGTGCCAGCAGTTACTCGTCTAGCGGGAGCTCCTACAATGAGCAGTTCTTC. Amino acids: CASSYSSSGSSYNEQFF.

The rearrangement links TRBV20-1 to TRBJ1-6; D ambiguous. V lost 0 bases to trimming and J lost 7 bases, with 13 bases between them. Germline V gene sequence: CDR1 DFQATT, CDR2 SNEGSKA (reference sequence). This CDR3 region has 15 residues. In DNA form, the CDR3 reads TGCAGTGCTAGAGACGGAGCGGGGTCGAATTCACCCCTCCACTTT. Protein: CSARDGAGSNSPLHF.

The chain combines TRBV12-3 or TRBV12-4 with TRBJ2-7, with TRBD2 matching over 9 bases. V was clipped by 4 bases and J by 3 bases; unmatched bases: 7. This CDR3 is 15 amino acids long. The CDR3 coding sequence is TGTGCCAGCAGTTACCTGGCGGGAGGGTTCTACGAGCAGTACTTC. Protein product: CASSYLAGGFYEQYF.